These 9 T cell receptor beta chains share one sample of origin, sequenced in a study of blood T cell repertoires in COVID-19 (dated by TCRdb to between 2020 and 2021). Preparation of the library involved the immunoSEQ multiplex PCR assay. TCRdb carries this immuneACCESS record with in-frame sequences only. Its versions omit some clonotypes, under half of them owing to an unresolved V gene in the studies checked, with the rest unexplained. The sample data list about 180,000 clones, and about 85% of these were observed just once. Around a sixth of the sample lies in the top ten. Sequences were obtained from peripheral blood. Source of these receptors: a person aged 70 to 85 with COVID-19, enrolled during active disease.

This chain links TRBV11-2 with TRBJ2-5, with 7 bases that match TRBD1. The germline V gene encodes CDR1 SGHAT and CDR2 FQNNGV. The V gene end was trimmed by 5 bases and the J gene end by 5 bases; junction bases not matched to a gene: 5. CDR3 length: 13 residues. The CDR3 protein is CASSRQGEETQYF. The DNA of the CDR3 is TGTGCCAGCAGCCGACAGGGTGAGGAGACCCAGTACTTC. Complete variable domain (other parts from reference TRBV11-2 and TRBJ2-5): EAGVAQSPRYKIIEKRQSVAFWCNPISGHATLYWYQQILGQGPKLLIQFQNNGVVDDSQLPKDRFSAERLKGVDSTLKIQPAKLEDSAVYLCASSRQGEETQYFGPGTRLLVL.

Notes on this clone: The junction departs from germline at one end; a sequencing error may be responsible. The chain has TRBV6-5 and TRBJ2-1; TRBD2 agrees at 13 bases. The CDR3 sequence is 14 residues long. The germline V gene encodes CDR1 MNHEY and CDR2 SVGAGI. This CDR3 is CASSQGLAGQVLIF. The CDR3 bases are TGTGCCAGCAGTCAGGGACTAGCGGGACAAGTATTAATCTTC.

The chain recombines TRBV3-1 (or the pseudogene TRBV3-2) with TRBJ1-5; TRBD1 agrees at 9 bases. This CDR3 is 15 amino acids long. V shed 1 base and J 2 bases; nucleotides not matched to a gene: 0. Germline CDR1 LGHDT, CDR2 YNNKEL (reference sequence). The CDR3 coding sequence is TGTGCCAGCAGCCAAGGGACAGGGGGCAATCAGCCCCAGCATTTT. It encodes CASSQGTGGNQPQHF.

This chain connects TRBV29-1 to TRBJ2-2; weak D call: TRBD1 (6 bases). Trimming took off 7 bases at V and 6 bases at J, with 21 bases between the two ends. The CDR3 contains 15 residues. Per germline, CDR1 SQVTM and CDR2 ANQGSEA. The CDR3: CSAFGTTGSAGELFF. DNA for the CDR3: TGCAGCGCCTTTGGGACCACAGGGTCGGCCGGGGAGCTGTTTTTT.

This chain's CDR3 is CASSSTTGLASEQYF. The CDR3 DNA reads as TGCGCCAGCAGCTCCACGACTGGACTAGCTTCCGAGCAGTACTTC. The chain employs TRBV5-1 and TRBJ2-7, with 8 bases aligning to TRBD2. V lost 3 bases and J lost 6; bases outside the gene matches: 11. Germline assignment: CDR1 SGHRS and CDR2 YFSETQ. The CDR3 is made up of 15 amino acids.

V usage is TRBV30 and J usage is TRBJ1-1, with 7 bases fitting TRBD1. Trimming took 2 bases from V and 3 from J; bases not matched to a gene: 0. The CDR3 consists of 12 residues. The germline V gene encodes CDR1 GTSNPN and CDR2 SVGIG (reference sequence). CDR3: CAWSQGDTEAFF. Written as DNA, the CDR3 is TGTGCCTGGAGTCAGGGGGACACTGAAGCTTTCTTT.

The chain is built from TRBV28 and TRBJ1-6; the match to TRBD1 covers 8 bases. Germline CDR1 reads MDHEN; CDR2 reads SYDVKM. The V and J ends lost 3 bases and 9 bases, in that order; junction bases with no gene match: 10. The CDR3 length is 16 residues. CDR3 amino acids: CASSFARQGLISPLHF. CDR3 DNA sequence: TGTGCCAGCAGTTTTGCCCGACAGGGGTTAATTTCACCCCTCCACTTT.

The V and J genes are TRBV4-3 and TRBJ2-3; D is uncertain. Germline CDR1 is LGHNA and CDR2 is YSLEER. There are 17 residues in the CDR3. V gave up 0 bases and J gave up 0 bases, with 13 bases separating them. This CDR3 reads CASSQDRRRSSTDTQYF. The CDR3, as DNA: TGCGCCAGCAGCCAAGATCGTAGGCGGTCTAGCACAGATACGCAGTATTTT.

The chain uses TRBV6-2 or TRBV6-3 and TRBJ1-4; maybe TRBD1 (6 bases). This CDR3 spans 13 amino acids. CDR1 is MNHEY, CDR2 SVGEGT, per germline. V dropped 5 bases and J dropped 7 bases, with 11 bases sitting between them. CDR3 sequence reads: CASSRDTVEKLFF. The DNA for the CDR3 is TGTGCCAGCAGTCGGGACACCGTTGAAAAACTGTTTTTT.